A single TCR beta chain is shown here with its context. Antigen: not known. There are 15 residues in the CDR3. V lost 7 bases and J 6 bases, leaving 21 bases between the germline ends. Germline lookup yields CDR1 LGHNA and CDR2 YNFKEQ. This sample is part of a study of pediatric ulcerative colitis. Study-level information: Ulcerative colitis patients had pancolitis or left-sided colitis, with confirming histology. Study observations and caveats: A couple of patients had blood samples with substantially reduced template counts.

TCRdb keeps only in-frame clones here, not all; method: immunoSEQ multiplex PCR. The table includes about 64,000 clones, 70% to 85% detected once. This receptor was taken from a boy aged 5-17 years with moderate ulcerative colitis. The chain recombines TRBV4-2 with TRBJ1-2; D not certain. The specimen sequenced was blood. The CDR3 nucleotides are TGTGCCAGCATCCTCTCAAGGTCTCGGGAGAATGGCTACACCTTC. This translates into CASILSRSRENGYTF.